Listed below are T cell receptor beta chains from one sample, sequenced in a study of T-cell reconstitution after alpha-beta-depleted transplantation in children. Each CDR3 protein gets one entry after TCRdb re-called the PCR reads with MiXCR. The profile covers about 980,000 distinct CDR3 sequences, with 25% to 35% appearing a single time and more than 25% taken by the ten largest. This specimen consisted of PBMCs, mostly from graft donor cells, obtained 360 days after TCRalphabeta/CD19-depleted stem cell transplant. These TCRs come from a boy in the first two years of life who had a stem cell transplant for SCID, so the T cells may come from the graft donor. The CDR3 runs from the conserved cysteine through the conserved F or W.

V	J	CDR3
TRBV20-1	TRBJ2-5	CSARGRGKETQYF
TRBV12-3/TRBV12-4	TRBJ2-7	CASSLIGTVPYEQYF
TRBV5-1	TRBJ2-7	CASSLDRGHTYEQYF
TRBV12-3/TRBV12-4	TRBJ1-6	CASSRPGTPNSPLHF
TRBV4-3	TRBJ2-1	CASSQDYGGTSYNEQFF
TRBV12-3/TRBV12-4	TRBJ2-2	CASSGNRGRTGELFF
TRBV20-1	TRBJ2-7	CSARVLSTGTYEQYF
TRBV6-5	TRBJ2-3	CASSYGSGLAGELGTQYF
TRBV5-1	TRBJ2-3	CASSLAGDLQYF
TRBV5-1	TRBJ2-5	CASSLGDGQETQYF
TRBV20-1	TRBJ1-5	CSARGLRTGGRDQPQHF
TRBV5-1	TRBJ2-7	CASTRTGDTLEQYF
TRBV11-1	TRBJ1-4	CASSPEALGEKLFF
TRBV18	TRBJ2-6	CASSPIIVQGSGANVLTF
TRBV11-1	TRBJ2-1	CASSLEIRKRGIYNEQFF
TRBV7-2	TRBJ2-5	CASSLEVWGETQYF
TRBV5-1	TRBJ2-5	CASSTGTATQETQYF
TRBV27	TRBJ2-7	CASSFKRAGGSHPYEQYF
TRBV28	TRBJ2-6	CASSLLGGRISGANVLTF
TRBV6-5	TRBJ1-2	CASSYSPRAAVNYGYTF
TRBV12-3/TRBV12-4	TRBJ2-2	CASRVASQPANTGELFF
TRBV3-1	TRBJ2-7	CASSQENYEQYF
TRBV7-2	TRBJ2-3	CASSLTLAGGADTQYF
TRBV5-1	TRBJ1-3	CASSPGQDGNTIYF
TRBV18	TRBJ2-5	CASSPTLQETQYF
TRBV12-3/TRBV12-4	TRBJ2-7	CASSFSSGGNEQYF
TRBV7-2	TRBJ2-1	CASSFSGTSSYEQFF
TRBV11-2	TRBJ2-2	CASSFAGGQTGELFF
TRBV5-1	TRBJ1-1	CASSLARTGRDTEAFF
TRBV28	TRBJ2-1	CASSLLGRYNEQFF
TRBV30	TRBJ1-1	CAWSVQPRTEAFF
TRBV3-1	TRBJ1-1	CASSQEGDRRAFF
TRBV20-1	TRBJ2-5	CSAASGGAWKTQYF
TRBV27	TRBJ2-3	CASSLWTPTDTQYF
TRBV9	TRBJ2-3	CASSPGDSDTDTQYF
TRBV24-1	TRBJ1-1	CATQLGWQAFF
TRBV9	TRBJ2-5	CASSVGSGSETQYF
TRBV28	TRBJ1-2	CASTPSLGGRYGYTF
TRBV29-1	TRBJ2-5	CSALRGLETQYF
TRBV5-1	TRBJ1-1	CASSPGQGAPTEAFF
TRBV5-1	TRBJ2-1	CASSPPSGDYLLSYNEQFF
TRBV7-8	TRBJ2-5	CASSSLPRLAGGQETQYF
TRBV7-9	TRBJ1-3	CAGNQGASSGNTIYF
TRBV5-4	TRBJ2-1	CASSLAGPRDSYNEQFF
TRBV20-1	TRBJ2-7	CSARPRQGLAYEQYF
TRBV11-2	TRBJ2-6	CASSLQVFSGANVLTF
TRBV12-3/TRBV12-4	TRBJ2-1	CASNPNWGPYNEQFF
TRBV25-1	TRBJ2-6	CASSEYGSGANVLTF
TRBV6-5	TRBJ2-7	CASSYQGTVQLSGQYF
TRBV5-1	TRBJ1-1	CASSRGTDTRLLPNTEAFF
TRBV27	TRBJ2-5	CASRRKGAETQYF